Below are 9 T cell receptor beta chains sequenced from a single sample in a study of human T cells and chemical hapten exposure. From the RACE reads, TCRdb called clonotypes with MiXCR, one entry per CDR3 protein. Altogether about 46,000 distinct CDR3 sequences are present, roughly 4.5% being singletons, with the ten largest covering approximately 1.5%. Time point noted: healthy volunteer bleed at 2 weeks. Total RNA was isolated from whole blood that had not been fractionated. The sequencing sample was made of whole blood. Receptors originate from a female donor in good health. Some clones in this sample may be carry-over from other donors' samples.

This chain links TRBV7-2 with TRBJ2-1; TRBD2 agrees at 10 bases. Germline assignment: CDR1 SGHTA and CDR2 FQGNSA. After removal of 5 bases from V and 8 bases from J, the junction contained 15 bases not matched to a gene. The CDR3 sequence is 17 residues long. This chain's CDR3 is CASSVRPLSGGADEQFF. DNA of the CDR3: TGTGCCAGCAGCGTCCGCCCCCTAAGCGGGGGGGCCGATGAGCAGTTCTTC.

This clonotype was observed at least ten times. V is TRBV14 and J is TRBJ1-2; D not resolved. V lost 3 bases to trimming and J lost 5 bases, with 10 bases between them. Germline V lookup: CDR1 SGHDN, CDR2 FVKESK. This CDR3 spans 13 amino acids. This CDR3 reads CASSHGPTYGYTF. In DNA, the CDR3 is TGTGCCAGCAGCCATGGGCCGACGTATGGCTACACCTTC.

The chain joins TRBV27 to TRBJ2-2; D not resolved. Trimming stripped 8 bases from V and 3 bases from J, with 10 bases between. Germline V gene sequence: CDR1 MNHEY, CDR2 SMNVEV (reference sequence). This CDR3 is built from 13 residues. In nucleotides, the CDR3 is TGTGCCAGCGGGCCTTGGGACACCGGGGAGCTGTTTTTT. Residues: CASGPWDTGELFF.

This clonotype has only a few counts. The CDR3 nucleotides read TGTGCCAGCAGTTTGGGACAGGGGCGGCAGCCCCAGCATTTT. Translated, it gives CASSLGQGRQPQHF. The chain links TRBV28 to TRBJ1-5, with 10 bases aligning to TRBD1. The length of the CDR3 is 14 residues. Trimming at V came to 3 bases and at J to 7 bases, leaving 3 bases not matched to a gene. The V gene's germline CDR1 is MDHEN and CDR2 SYDVKM.

This clonotype showed up many times. The chain is built from TRBV24-1 and TRBJ2-1, with D unresolved. Germline V lookup: CDR1 KGHDR, CDR2 SFDVKD. V shed 1 base and J shed 10 bases, with 7 bases lying between them. The CDR3 extends over 12 amino acids. CDR3 protein: CATSDLGREQFF. The CDR3 DNA is TGTGCCACCAGTGATTTAGGACGGGAGCAGTTCTTC.

This clonotype was found many times. The rearrangement links TRBV5-1 to TRBJ1-3; tentative D call: TRBD1 (5 bases). Trimming left V 0 bases short and J 0 bases short, with 10 bases between. This CDR3 has 16 amino acids. Germline V gene data show CDR1 as SGHRS and CDR2 as YFSETQ. The CDR3 spells CASSLEGDSSGNTIYF. The CDR3 nucleotides read TGCGCCAGCAGCTTGGAGGGCGACAGCTCTGGAAACACCATATATTTT.

V gene TRBV20-1 combines with J gene TRBJ1-1; 7 bases are shared with TRBD1. Germline V gene data show CDR1 as DFQATT and CDR2 as SNEGSKA (reference sequence). This CDR3 is built from 14 residues. Unmatched junction bases numbered 11, after V lost 5 bases and J lost 5 bases. CDR3 residues: CSAGETGRETEAFF. The DNA of the CDR3 is TGCAGTGCTGGGGAGACAGGGCGGGAGACTGAAGCTTTCTTT.

V is TRBV7-2 and J is TRBJ1-2, with 8 nucleotides matching TRBD1. The ends lost 3 bases at V and 5 bases at J; junction bases unmatched: 14. The CDR3 spans 17 residues. From germline, CDR1 is SGHTA and CDR2 FQGNSA. The CDR3 is CASSFGGSGGAGYGYTF. DNA of the CDR3: TGTGCCAGCAGCTTCGGGGGATCAGGGGGCGCAGGGTATGGCTACACCTTC.

J is TRBJ2-3 and V is TRBV20-1; possibly TRBD2 for D (6 bases). Per the germline V gene, CDR1 is DFQATT and CDR2 is SNEGSKA (reference sequence). The CDR3 has 14 residues. Trimming stripped 2 bases from V and 0 bases from J, with 9 bases between. The CDR3 spells CSARRGRSTDTQYF. The CDR3 DNA is TGCAGTGCTAGAAGAGGGAGGAGCACAGATACGCAGTATTTT.